The rows below give T cell receptor beta chains drawn from one sample of a study of shared clonotypes between healthy human individuals. The repertoire was sequenced with immunoSEQ multiplex PCR; TCRdb's copy has only in-frame clones and lacks some. The sample lists about 2 million clones, about 95% seen once, with more than 0.95% in the top ten. Sequencing was carried out using naive CD8+ T cells sorted from blood. Receptor source: a man aged 18 to 30 in good health. Both conserved end residues are part of each CDR3. Each record gives: D gene, J gene, V gene, clone size, CDR3 DNA, CDR3 protein. D genes are given only for firm matches. Expanded clones get a size class; other rows say once, few or many, or leave the size out.

NA,TRBJ2-2,TRBV7-8,NA,TGTGCCAGCGGGTCCCGGGTGGGGGCGTTCGCCGGGGAGCTGTTTTTT,CASGSRVGAFAGELFF
NA,TRBJ1-1,TRBV13,NA,TGTGCCAGCAGCCTCTGGGGCACTTCTGGCACTGAAGCTTTCTTT,CASSLWGTSGTEAFF
TRBD2,TRBJ2-5,TRBV11-2,NA,TGTGCCAGCAGCTCTGGACTAGGAGAGACCCAGTACTTC,CASSSGLGETQYF
TRBD1,TRBJ1-6,TRBV4-1,NA,TGCGCCAGCAGCCATCGGGACAGAGCTGAACTTAATTCACCCCTCCACTTT,CASSHRDRAELNSPLHF
NA,TRBJ1-1,TRBV5-6,NA,TGTGCCAGCAGCTATCTGGTAACCAAGGAGGGAATGAACACTGAAGCTTTCTTT,CASSYLVTKEGMNTEAFF
NA,TRBJ2-1,TRBV29-1,NA,TGCAGCGTTGGGGGTGGGCAGGGATATAATAATGAGCAGTTCTTC,CSVGGGQGYNNEQFF
NA,TRBJ2-7,TRBV9,NA,TGTGCCAGCAGCTTGGGATCCCTCGACGAGCAGTACTTC,CASSLGSLDEQYF
NA,TRBJ2-7,TRBV7-8,NA,TGTGCCAGCAGCTTACCCGGGAGCTCCTACGAGCAGTACTTC,CASSLPGSSYEQYF
TRBD1,TRBJ2-2,TRBV5-6,NA,TGTGCCAGCAGCTTGGGAGGGACAGGGTCCACCGGGGAGCTGTTTTTT,CASSLGGTGSTGELFF
NA,TRBJ2-5,TRBV28,NA,TGTGCCAGCAGTTTAAGGGACGTAGAGACCCAGTACTTC,CASSLRDVETQYF
TRBD2,TRBJ2-1,TRBV13,NA,TGTGCCAGCAGCCAGGGAGGACTAGCGGGCGACAATGAGCAGTTCTTC,CASSQGGLAGDNEQFF
NA,TRBJ2-3,TRBV6-5,NA,TGTGCCAGCAGTCCCTTTCTGGGGACAGATACGCAGTATTTT,CASSPFLGTDTQYF
NA,TRBJ2-1,TRBV5-1,NA,TGCGCCAGCAGCTATCTGTGGGGACACCTCACCTACAATGAGCAGTTCTTC,CASSYLWGHLTYNEQFF
NA,TRBJ1-6,TRBV30,NA,TGTGCCTGGAGTGATGATACAGGAAGTAATTCACCCCTCCACTTT,CAWSDDTGSNSPLHF
TRBD2,TRBJ2-7,TRBV4-1,NA,TGCGCCAGCAGCCAGATAGCGGGGTTCGAGCAGTACTTC,CASSQIAGFEQYF
NA,TRBJ2-2,TRBV30,NA,TGTGCCTGGAGTGTTACGGTAGCCGGGGAGCTGTTTTTT,CAWSVTVAGELFF
NA,TRBJ1-1,TRBV2,NA,TGTGCCAGCAGTGAAGGGTTTACCATGAACACTGAAGCTTTCTTT,CASSEGFTMNTEAFF
TRBD1,TRBJ2-7,TRBV27,once,TGTGCCAGCAGTCCAGCACGGGACAGATACGAGCAGTACTTC,CASSPARDRYEQYF
TRBD1,TRBJ1-1,TRBV6-1,NA,TGTGCCATTTCGGACAGGGCGAACACTGAAGCTTTCTTT,CAISDRANTEAFF
NA,TRBJ2-7,TRBV9,NA,TGTGCCAGCAGCGTAGGGGGACCACACTACGAGCAGTACTTC,CASSVGGPHYEQYF
NA,TRBJ1-1,TRBV4-1,NA,TGCGCCAGCAGCCAGAGGGAGGGGGACACTGAAGCTTTCTTT,CASSQREGDTEAFF
TRBD2,TRBJ2-7,TRBV7-6,NA,TGTGCCAGCAGCTTAGGGGGACTAGAGCAGTACTTC,CASSLGGLEQYF
NA,TRBJ2-7,TRBV28,NA,TGTGCCAGCAGTCTACAGGCCAGCTCCTACGAGCAGTACTTC,CASSLQASSYEQYF
NA,TRBJ1-5,TRBV6-6,NA,TGTGCCAGCAGCTCGGACAGCACCGGGCCCCAGCATTTT,CASSSDSTGPQHF
NA,TRBJ2-7,TRBV9,NA,TGTGCCAGCAGCGCCTGGGGGGGCGAGTACGAGCAGTACTTC,CASSAWGGEYEQYF
NA,TRBJ1-4,TRBV5-1,NA,TGCGCCAGCAGCTTCCTGGGTATGGCTAATGAAAAACTGTTTTTT,CASSFLGMANEKLFF
TRBD1,TRBJ1-1,TRBV4-1,NA,TGCGCCAGCAGCCAAGATCGTGTACAGGGGCCGGAGACTGAAGCTTTCTTT,CASSQDRVQGPETEAFF
TRBD1,TRBJ2-7,TRBV7-9,NA,TGTGCCAGCAGCTTCCCAACCCAGGGGGACGCGAGTCACGAGCAGTACTTC,CASSFPTQGDASHEQYF
TRBD2,TRBJ2-5,TRBV6-6,NA,TGTGCCAGCAGTTTGGGGCGGGAGGGCCTCGGAGAGACCCAGTACTTC,CASSLGREGLGETQYF
NA,TRBJ1-2,TRBV13,NA,TGTGCCAGCAGCTTAGAAGGCTACCCTGACTATGGCTACACCTTC,CASSLEGYPDYGYTF
NA,TRBJ2-1,TRBV6-5,NA,TGTGCCAGCAGTTACGGGCCCAGCTCCTACAATGAGCAGTTCTTC,CASSYGPSSYNEQFF
NA,TRBJ2-5,TRBV5-1,NA,TGCGCCAGCAGCTTAATTCAGGGGCTATTCCAAGAGACCCAGTACTTC,CASSLIQGLFQETQYF
NA,TRBJ1-2,TRBV27,NA,TGTGCCAGCAGTTTTACCGAACACTATGGCTACACCTTC,CASSFTEHYGYTF
NA,TRBJ1-5,TRBV15,NA,TGTGCCACCAACCCCGCGGGTACTAGGCAGCCCCAGCATTTT,CATNPAGTRQPQHF
NA,TRBJ2-7,TRBV4-1,NA,TGCGCCAGCAGCCACGGACACTCCTACGAGCAGTACTTC,CASSHGHSYEQYF
TRBD1,TRBJ2-7,TRBV4-3,NA,TGCGCCAGCAGCCAAGTATGGACAGGGATTGAGGAGCAGTACTTC,CASSQVWTGIEEQYF
NA,TRBJ1-1,TRBV6-1,NA,TGTGCCAGCAGTGAGGTGTGGGCAGGGACTGAAGCTTTCTTT,CASSEVWAGTEAFF
NA,TRBJ2-1,TRBV28,NA,TGTGCCAGCAGTTTAGACCCTATAGATGGTGAGCAGTTCTTC,CASSLDPIDGEQFF
TRBD1,TRBJ2-4,TRBV6-6,NA,TGTGCCAGCAGTTCCCAGGGGGCTCCCAAAAACATTCAGTACTTC,CASSSQGAPKNIQYF
NA,TRBJ2-7,TRBV4-2,NA,TGTGCCAGCAGCCAAGGGTCCCTCTACGAGCAGTACTTC,CASSQGSLYEQYF
TRBD1,TRBJ2-7,TRBV4-1,NA,TGCGCCAGCAGCCCCACTACCGGGACAGGGGCCTTCCACGAGCAGTACTTC,CASSPTTGTGAFHEQYF
TRBD2,TRBJ2-3,TRBV5-6,NA,TGTGCCAGCAGCCCGGGGACTAGCGGCACAGATACGCAGTATTTT,CASSPGTSGTDTQYF